This note documents a single TCR beta chain sequence. The antigen is not known. These data come from a study of T cell responses to AZD1222 COVID-19 vaccine. Findings of the study overall: Nearly half of spike-specific TCRs reportedly target variant regions that are unmutated in the B.1.351 and B.1.1.7 variants.

Libraries were prepared by immunoSEQ multiplex PCR; TCRdb keeps only in-frame clonotypes and omits some of them. This table has some 130,000 clones, over 65% appearing once. Germline V gene lookup returns CDR1 ENHRY and CDR2 SYGVKD. Trimming cost V 1 base and J 3 bases, with 9 bases left between them. The CDR3 sequence is 14 residues long. The V call is TRBV10-3, the J call TRBJ1-1; maybe TRBD1 (5 bases). The origin of this receptor is an adult in good health. This specimen was peripheral blood, taken on day 0 of AZD1222 vaccination. CDR3 protein: CAISELGADTEAFF. As DNA, the CDR3 is TGTGCCATCAGTGAGTTAGGGGCTGACACTGAAGCTTTCTTT.